The 23 T cell receptor beta chains below all came from one sample that was sequenced in a study of cytomegalovirus exposure and HLA in healthy donors. A multiplex PCR was run with 60 Vbeta primers and 13 Jbeta primers. Assay: immunoSEQ multiplex PCR; the TCRdb copy retains only in-frame clones and omits some. The data show around 150,000 clones, 87% seen once. Source material: PBMCs. These receptor sequences come from a woman aged 25 to 39 in good health and CMV-seronegative.

V gene TRBV19 combines with J gene TRBJ2-5, with 7 bases lining up with TRBD1. The J call could be wrong; TRBJ2-7 is a better fit for the DNA end. The CDR3 loop spans 13 amino acids. Germline assignment: CDR1 LNHDA and CDR2 SQIVND (reference sequence). The CDR3 protein is CATGTEVPNEQYF. DNA for the CDR3: TGTGCCACCGGGACAGAGGTCCCCAACGAGCAGTACTTC.

This clone is a singleton in its sample. The chain links TRBV27 to TRBJ1-2, with D maybe TRBD1 (6 bases). Looked up from germline, CDR1 is MNHEY and CDR2 is SMNVEV (reference sequence). V was cut by 2 bases and J by 4 bases, with 14 bases left in between. The CDR3 contains 15 residues. CDR3: CASSLLPGQPYGYTF. The CDR3 region has the DNA TGTGCCAGCAGTTTACTTCCAGGACAGCCCTATGGCTACACCTTC.

The J gene is TRBJ2-2, the V gene TRBV30, with D hard to call. The length of the CDR3 is 14 residues. The V end was cut by 0 bases, the J end by 4 bases, with 9 bases between. In germline, CDR1 is GTSNPN, CDR2 SVGIG (reference sequence). This CDR3 reads CAWSVLSGTGELFF. The CDR3 nucleotides read TGTGCCTGGAGTGTACTTAGTGGCACCGGGGAGCTGTTTTTT. Drawing the rest from reference TRBV30 and TRBJ2-2, the complete variable domain is SQTIHQWPATLVQPVGSPLSLECTVEGTSNPNLYWYRQAAGRGLQLLFYSVGIGQISSEVPQNLSASRPQDRQFILSSKKLLLSDSGFYLCAWSVLSGTGELFFGEGSRLTVL.

CDR3 protein: CASSYRTGNEQFF. Written as DNA, the CDR3 is TGTGCCAGCAGCTACCGCACGGGGAATGAGCAGTTCTTC. V is TRBV7-9 and J is TRBJ2-1; D possibly corresponds to TRBD2 (5 bases). Trimming took 4 bases from V and 7 from J, leaving 11 bases between them. Germline assignment: CDR1 SEHNR and CDR2 FQNEAQ (reference sequence). The CDR3 loop spans 13 amino acids.

The chain uses TRBV7-2 and TRBJ1-6; 9 nucleotides match TRBD1. The CDR3 consists of 14 residues. The germline V gene encodes CDR1 SGHTA and CDR2 FQGNSA. The trim removed 5 bases at V and 9 bases at J, leaving 5 bases unmatched. CDR3 sequence (DNA): TGTGCCAGCAGCGCCGGGACAGGGACTTCACCCCTCCACTTT. Amino acids: CASSAGTGTSPLHF.

The genes are TRBV19 and TRBJ1-2, with 7 bases that match TRBD1. This CDR3 has 13 amino acids. V shed 6 bases, J shed 6 bases, and the junction held 7 bases outside the gene matches. Germline lookup yields CDR1 LNHDA and CDR2 SQIVND (reference sequence). The CDR3 reads CASRHTGVDGYTF. The CDR3 coding sequence is TGTGCCAGTAGGCACACAGGGGTTGATGGCTACACCTTC.

CDR3 residues: CASRWRASYEQYF. The CDR3 DNA sequence: TGCGCCAGCAGGTGGAGGGCCTCCTACGAGCAGTACTTC. The chain is built from TRBV5-1 and TRBJ2-7; a possible D gene is TRBD2 (6 bases). CDR3 size: 13 residues. The V end was cut by 5 bases, the J end by 0 bases, with 9 bases between. Germline CDR1 and CDR2: SGHRS and YFSETQ.

This chain joins TRBV7-3 and TRBJ2-2, with 7 bases aligning to TRBD1. CDR1 is SGHTA and CDR2 is FQGTGA in the germline V gene. V lost 5 bases and J lost 0; bases outside the gene matches: 9. The CDR3 sequence is 17 residues long. CDR3 sequence reads: CASSPRQGHSNTGELFF. In DNA, the CDR3 is TGTGCCAGCAGCCCAAGACAGGGCCACTCGAACACCGGGGAGCTGTTTTTT.

The table lists this clone with a count of one. J is TRBJ2-2 and V is TRBV7-2, with D uncertain. Germline values: CDR1 SGHTA, CDR2 FQGNSA. V lost 7 bases to trimming and J lost 8 bases, with 20 bases between them. This CDR3 spans 15 amino acids. DNA for the CDR3: TGTGCCAGCAACCTGCGGTCCACCCTGCGGGGGGAGCTGTTTTTT. Protein: CASNLRSTLRGELFF. Full variable domain (outside the CDR3, taken from reference TRBV7-2 and TRBJ2-2): GAGVSQSPSNKVTEKGKDVELRCDPISGHTALYWYRQSLGQGLEFLIYFQGNSAPDKSGLPSDRFSAERTGGSVSTLTIQRTQQEDSAVYLCASNLRSTLRGELFFGEGSRLTVL.

This rearrangement joins TRBV7-6 to TRBJ2-3, with TRBD2 matching over 9 bases. The CDR3 sequence is 16 residues long. V was clipped by 1 base and J by 3 bases; unmatched bases: 5. Germline V gene data show CDR1 as SGHVS and CDR2 as FNYEAQ. CDR3 residues: CASSLEAGGITDTQYF. As DNA, the CDR3 is TGTGCCAGCAGCTTAGAGGCGGGGGGGATAACAGATACGCAGTATTTT.

This chain joins TRBV28 and TRBJ2-5; D is perhaps TRBD1 (5 bases). The CDR3 is 13 residues long. Per the germline V gene, CDR1 is MDHEN and CDR2 is SYDVKM. Trimming took off 8 bases at V and 5 bases at J, with 15 bases between the two ends. CDR3 in amino acids: CASRGAPRETQYF. The CDR3 coding sequence is TGTGCCAGCCGTGGGGCCCCGAGGGAGACCCAGTACTTC.

The table lists this clone with a few counts. This sequence joins TRBV10-1 and TRBJ1-1, with D uncertain. This CDR3 is 14 amino acids long. CDR1 is WNHNN, CDR2 SYGVQD, per germline (reference sequence). V lost 0 bases and J lost 2, with 7 bases in between. CDR3: CASSESPGNTEAFF. CDR3 in DNA: TGCGCCAGCAGTGAGTCTCCAGGCAACACTGAAGCTTTCTTT.

The chain has TRBV18 and TRBJ2-5; weak D call: TRBD2 (6 bases). Germline CDR1 is KGHSH and CDR2 is LQKENI. The length of the CDR3 is 15 residues. V was trimmed by 6 bases and J by 2 bases, leaving 16 bases between them. CDR3 in amino acids: CASSTRGTGQETQYF. As DNA, the CDR3 is TGTGCCAGCTCCACTCGGGGGACGGGACAAGAGACCCAGTACTTC.

The V and J genes are TRBV29-1 and TRBJ1-3; D is undetermined. This CDR3 has 14 residues. Germline-derived CDR1 and CDR2 are SQVTM and ANQGSEA. The V gene lost 7 bases and the J gene lost 0 bases, with 13 bases spanning the gap. The CDR3 bases are TGCAGCGCGGAAGACTCCGTCTCTGGAAACACCATATATTTT. Its protein is CSAEDSVSGNTIYF.

CDR3 DNA sequence: TGTGCCAGCAGGGAACAGACAACCGGGGAGCTGTTTTTT. Translating gives CASREQTTGELFF. This rearrangement joins TRBV2 to TRBJ2-2; D is undetermined. Trimming removed 6 bases from V and 5 bases from J, with 10 bases in between. The CDR3 sequence is 13 residues long. The germline CDR1 and CDR2 sequences are SNHLY and FYNNEI.

The V gene is TRBV18, the J gene TRBJ1-1; 7 bases agree with TRBD1. This CDR3 is built from 16 residues. The germline gives CDR1 KGHSH, CDR2 LQKENI. V lost 4 bases to trimming and J lost 1 base; unmatched junction nucleotides: 9. CDR3 amino acids: CASSRDSGFSNTEAFF. Written as DNA, the CDR3 is TGTGCCAGCTCACGGGACAGCGGCTTTTCGAACACTGAAGCTTTCTTT.

Points on this clone: The sample holds other DNA sequences that translate to the same CDR3. The J gene is TRBJ2-3, the V gene TRBV5-1; unclear D gene. Germline V gene lookup returns CDR1 SGHRS and CDR2 YFSETQ. The CDR3 is made up of 14 amino acids. V was pared by 0 bases and J by 0 bases, with 5 bases between. The CDR3: CASSLAGSTDTQYF. CDR3 DNA sequence: TGCGCCAGCAGCTTGGCCGGGAGCACAGATACGCAGTATTTT.

This chain joins TRBV7-3 and TRBJ2-3; 10 bases agree with TRBD2. The CDR3 runs 15 residues. V shed 3 bases, J shed 2 bases, and the junction held 2 bases outside the gene matches. In germline, CDR1 is SGHTA, CDR2 FQGTGA. This chain's CDR3 is CASSFTSGITDTQYF. The CDR3 DNA is TGTGCCAGCAGCTTCACTAGCGGGATCACAGATACGCAGTATTTT.

The V gene is TRBV6-1, the J gene TRBJ2-7; TRBD1 might be the D (6 bases). V lost 1 base and J lost 3, with 16 bases in between. Germline V lookup: CDR1 MNHNS, CDR2 SASEGT. This CDR3 region has 16 residues. In nucleotides, the CDR3 is TGTGCCAGCAGTGAAGGTAGTTGGCAGGGGCTCTACGAGCAGTACTTC. Its translation: CASSEGSWQGLYEQYF.

This chain joins TRBV6-1 and TRBJ2-5; D perhaps matches TRBD2 (6 bases). V lost 2 bases and J lost 5, with 15 bases in between. Per the germline V gene, CDR1 is MNHNS and CDR2 is SASEGT. The CDR3 totals 15 residues. As DNA, the CDR3 is TGTGCCAGCAGTGAATGGGGGGTAGGTCAGGAGACCCAGTACTTC. Encoded protein: CASSEWGVGQETQYF.

V gene TRBV9 combines with J gene TRBJ2-1; no firm D call. CDR1 is SGDLS and CDR2 is YYNGEE in the germline V gene. This CDR3 region has 16 residues. Trimming removed 0 bases at V and 0 bases at J, with 10 bases between. CDR3 DNA: TGTGCCAGCAGCGTAGACTTGCTTAGCTCCTACAATGAGCAGTTCTTC. Amino acid sequence: CASSVDLLSSYNEQFF.

This rearrangement joins TRBV4-1 to TRBJ2-3; D is ambiguous. Germline V lookup: CDR1 MGHRA, CDR2 YSYEKL. There are 15 residues in the CDR3. The V gene lost 4 bases and the J gene lost 3 bases, with 14 bases spanning the gap. The CDR3 here is CASSLERGSTDTQYF. The CDR3 DNA sequence: TGCGCCAGCAGCCTTGAACGCGGTAGTACAGATACGCAGTATTTT.

This clone was observed once. This chain joins TRBV11-3 and TRBJ2-5, with 7 bases that match TRBD1. Unmatched junction bases numbered 8, after V lost 1 base and J lost 9 bases. The CDR3 totals 14 residues. The V gene's germline CDR1 is SGHNT and CDR2 YENEEA. The CDR3 nucleotides read TGTGCCAGCAGCTTAGCGAGGGAGCAGGGGGCCCAGTACTTC. Its protein product is CASSLAREQGAQYF.